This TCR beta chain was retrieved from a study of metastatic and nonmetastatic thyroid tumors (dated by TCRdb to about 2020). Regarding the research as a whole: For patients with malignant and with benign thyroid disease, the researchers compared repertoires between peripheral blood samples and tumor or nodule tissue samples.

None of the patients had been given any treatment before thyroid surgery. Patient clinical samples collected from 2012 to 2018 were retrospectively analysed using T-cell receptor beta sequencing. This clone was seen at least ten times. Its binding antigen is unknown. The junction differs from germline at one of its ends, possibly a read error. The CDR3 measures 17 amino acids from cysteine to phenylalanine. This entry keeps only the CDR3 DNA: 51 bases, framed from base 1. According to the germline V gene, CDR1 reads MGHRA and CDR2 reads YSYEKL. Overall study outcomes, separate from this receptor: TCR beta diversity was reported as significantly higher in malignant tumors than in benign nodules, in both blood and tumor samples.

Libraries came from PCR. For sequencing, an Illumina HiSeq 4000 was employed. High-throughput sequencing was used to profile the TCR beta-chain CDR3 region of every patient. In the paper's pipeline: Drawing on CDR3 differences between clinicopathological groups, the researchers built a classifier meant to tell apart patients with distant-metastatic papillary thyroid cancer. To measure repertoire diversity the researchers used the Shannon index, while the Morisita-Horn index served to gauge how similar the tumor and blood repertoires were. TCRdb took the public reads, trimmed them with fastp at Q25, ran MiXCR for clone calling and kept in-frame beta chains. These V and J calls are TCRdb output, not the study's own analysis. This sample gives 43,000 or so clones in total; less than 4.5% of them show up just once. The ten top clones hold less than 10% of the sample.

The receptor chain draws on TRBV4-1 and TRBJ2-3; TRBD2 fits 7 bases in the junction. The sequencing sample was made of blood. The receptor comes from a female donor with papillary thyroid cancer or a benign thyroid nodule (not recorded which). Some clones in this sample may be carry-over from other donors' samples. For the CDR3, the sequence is CASSQGNLLGRGGRAEF. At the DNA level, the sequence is TGCGCCAGCAGCCAAGGGAACCTATTAGGGCGTGGGGGGAGGGCCGAATTT.